This passage covers 5 T cell receptor beta chains from one sample sequenced in a study of T-cell memory formation after mild COVID-19. TCRdb analysed the 5' RACE reads with MiXCR anew, one entry per CDR3 protein. This table holds 350,000 or so distinct CDR3 sequences, under 15% found once. Sample: PBMCs or a T cell subset sorted from them (not recorded which). Receptors originate from a man between 18 and 35 years old who had mild COVID-19 (a few samples of this study predate the infection). Cell type and time point are not known.

Many counts were recorded for this clonotype. The rearrangement joins TRBV7-6 to TRBJ2-1, with TRBD1 matching over 7 bases. The CDR3 sequence is 15 residues long. From germline, CDR1 is SGHVS and CDR2 FNYEAQ. The V gene end was trimmed by 3 bases and the J gene end by 8 bases; junction bases not matched to a gene: 10. The CDR3 nucleotides read TGTGCCAGCAGCTTTTCACAGGGGATCCACGATGAGCAGTTCTTC. The encoded protein is CASSFSQGIHDEQFF.

The chain recombines TRBV28 with TRBJ2-1; a possible D gene is TRBD2 (6 bases). This CDR3 is built from 15 residues. The germline V and J ends were trimmed by 8 bases and 3 bases, with 17 bases remaining between them. Germline V gene data show CDR1 as MDHEN and CDR2 as SYDVKM. The CDR3: CASRPSQAGYNEQFF. DNA for the CDR3: TGTGCCAGCCGGCCGTCACAAGCGGGCTACAATGAGCAGTTCTTC.

The sample holds a few counts of this clonotype. The chain has TRBV28 and TRBJ2-1, with 7 nucleotides matching TRBD1. Germline-derived CDR1 and CDR2 are MDHEN and SYDVKM. The CDR3 is 15 amino acids. After removal of 3 bases from V and 7 bases from J, the junction contained 9 bases not matched to a gene. The CDR3 protein is CASSFIGNRGNEQFF. The CDR3 DNA reads TGTGCCAGCAGTTTTATAGGTAACAGGGGAAATGAGCAGTTCTTC.

The chain recombines TRBV6-6 with TRBJ2-1; TRBD2 agrees at 10 bases. The CDR3 loop spans 16 amino acids. Germline CDR1 is MNHNY and CDR2 is SVGAGI (reference sequence). V was pared by 6 bases and J by 4 bases, with 9 bases of the junction left unmatched. This CDR3 is CASRIAGGPSYNEQFF. CDR3 nucleotide sequence: TGTGCCAGCAGAATAGCGGGGGGACCATCATACAATGAGCAGTTCTTC.

The sample holds many counts of this clonotype. The chain carries TRBV21-1 and TRBJ2-3; the table's D call, TRBD2, has no DNA check behind it. TRBV21-1 is designated a pseudogene. This CDR3 is built from 18 residues. The CDR3: CASSKESISGGNTDTQYF. DNA for the CDR3: TGTGCCAGCAGCAAAGAGTCGATTAGCGGGGGGAACACAGATACGCAGTATTTT.